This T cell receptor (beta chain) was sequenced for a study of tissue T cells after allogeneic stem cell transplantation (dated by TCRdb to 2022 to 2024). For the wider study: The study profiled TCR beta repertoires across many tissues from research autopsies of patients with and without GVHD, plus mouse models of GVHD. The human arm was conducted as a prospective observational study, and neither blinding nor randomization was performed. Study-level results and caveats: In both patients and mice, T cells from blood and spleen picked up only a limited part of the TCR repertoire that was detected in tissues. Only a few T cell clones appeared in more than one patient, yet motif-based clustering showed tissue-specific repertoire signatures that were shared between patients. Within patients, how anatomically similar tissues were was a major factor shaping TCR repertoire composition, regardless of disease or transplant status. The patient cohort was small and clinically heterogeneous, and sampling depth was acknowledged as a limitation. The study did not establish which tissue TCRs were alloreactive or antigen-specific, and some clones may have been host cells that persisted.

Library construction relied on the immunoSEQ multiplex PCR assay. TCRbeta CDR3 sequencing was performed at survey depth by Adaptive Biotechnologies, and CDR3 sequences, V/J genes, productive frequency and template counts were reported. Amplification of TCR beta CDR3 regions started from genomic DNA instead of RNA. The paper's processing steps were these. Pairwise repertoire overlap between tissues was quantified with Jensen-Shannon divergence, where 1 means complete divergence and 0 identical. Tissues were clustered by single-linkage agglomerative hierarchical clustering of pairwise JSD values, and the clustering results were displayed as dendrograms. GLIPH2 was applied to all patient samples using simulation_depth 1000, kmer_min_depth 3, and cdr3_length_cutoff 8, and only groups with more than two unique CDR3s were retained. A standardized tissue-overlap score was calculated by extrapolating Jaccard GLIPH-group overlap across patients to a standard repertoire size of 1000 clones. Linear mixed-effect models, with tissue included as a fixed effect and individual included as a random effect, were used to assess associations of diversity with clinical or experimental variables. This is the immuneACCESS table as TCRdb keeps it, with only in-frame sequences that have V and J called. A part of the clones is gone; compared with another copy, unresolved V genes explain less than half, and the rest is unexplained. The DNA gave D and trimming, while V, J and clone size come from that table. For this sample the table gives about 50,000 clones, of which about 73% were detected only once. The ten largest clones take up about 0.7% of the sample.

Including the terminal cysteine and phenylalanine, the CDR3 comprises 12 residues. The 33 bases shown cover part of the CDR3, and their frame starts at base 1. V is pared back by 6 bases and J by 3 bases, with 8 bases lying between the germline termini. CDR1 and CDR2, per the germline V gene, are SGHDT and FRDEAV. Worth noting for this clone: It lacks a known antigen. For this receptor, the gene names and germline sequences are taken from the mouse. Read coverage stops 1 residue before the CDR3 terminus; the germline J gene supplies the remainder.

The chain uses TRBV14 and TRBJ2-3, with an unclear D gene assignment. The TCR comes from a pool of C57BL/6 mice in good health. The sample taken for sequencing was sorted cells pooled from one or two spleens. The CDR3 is CASNKGAETLYF. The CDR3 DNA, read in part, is TGTGCCAGCAATAAGGGAGCAGAAACGCTGTAT.